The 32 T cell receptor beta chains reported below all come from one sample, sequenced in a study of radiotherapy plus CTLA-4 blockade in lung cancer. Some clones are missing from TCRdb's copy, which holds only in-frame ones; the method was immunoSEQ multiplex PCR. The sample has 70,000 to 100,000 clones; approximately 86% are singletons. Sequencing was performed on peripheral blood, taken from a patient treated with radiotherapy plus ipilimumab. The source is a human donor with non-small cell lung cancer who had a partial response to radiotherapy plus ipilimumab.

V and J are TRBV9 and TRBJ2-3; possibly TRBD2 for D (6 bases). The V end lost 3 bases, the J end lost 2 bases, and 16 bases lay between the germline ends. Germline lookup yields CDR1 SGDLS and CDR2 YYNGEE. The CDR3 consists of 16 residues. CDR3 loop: CASSAGPRGTTDTQYF. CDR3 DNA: TGTGCCAGCAGCGCAGGCCCCCGGGGGACCACAGATACGCAGTATTTT. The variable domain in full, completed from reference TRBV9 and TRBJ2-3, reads DSGVTQTPKHLITATGQRVTLRCSPRSGDLSVYWYQQSLDQGLQFLIQYYNGEERAKGNILERFSAQQFPDLHSELNLSSLELGDSALYFCASSAGPRGTTDTQYFGPGTRLTVL.

Here the CDR3 reads CASSLLSVSTEAFF. The DNA of the CDR3 is TGTGCCAGCAGTTTATTATCGGTGAGCACTGAAGCTTTCTTT. V and J are TRBV28 and TRBJ1-1, with D unresolved. V was shortened by 1 base and J by 4 bases, with 10 bases between the two germline ends. This CDR3 contains 14 residues. Germline lookup yields CDR1 MDHEN and CDR2 SYDVKM.

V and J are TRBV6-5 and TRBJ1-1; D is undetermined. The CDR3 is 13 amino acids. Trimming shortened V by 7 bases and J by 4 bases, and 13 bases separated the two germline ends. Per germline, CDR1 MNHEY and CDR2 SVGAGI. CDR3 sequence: CASIRPAATEAFF. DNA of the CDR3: TGTGCCAGCATTAGACCGGCGGCCACTGAAGCTTTCTTT.

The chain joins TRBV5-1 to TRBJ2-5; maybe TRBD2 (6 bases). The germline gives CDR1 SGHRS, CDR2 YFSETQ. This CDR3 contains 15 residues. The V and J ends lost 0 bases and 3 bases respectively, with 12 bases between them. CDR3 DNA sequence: TGCGCCAGCAGCTTGGCTCTAGCGTTAAAAGAGACCCAGTACTTC. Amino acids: CASSLALALKETQYF.

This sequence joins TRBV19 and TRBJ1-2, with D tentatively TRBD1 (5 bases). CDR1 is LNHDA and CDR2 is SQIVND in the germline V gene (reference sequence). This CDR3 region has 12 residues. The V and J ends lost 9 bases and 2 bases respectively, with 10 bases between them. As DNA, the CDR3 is TGTGCCAGCGCGAGACAGAACTATGGCTACACCTTC. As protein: CASARQNYGYTF.

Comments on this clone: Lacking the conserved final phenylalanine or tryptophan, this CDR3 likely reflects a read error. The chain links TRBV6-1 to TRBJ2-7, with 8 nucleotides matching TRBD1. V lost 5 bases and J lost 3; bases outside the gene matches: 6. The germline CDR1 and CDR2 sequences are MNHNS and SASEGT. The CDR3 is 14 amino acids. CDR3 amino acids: CASSMDRVYYEQYL. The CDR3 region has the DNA TGTGCCAGCAGTATGGACAGGGTCTACTACGAGCAGTACCTC.

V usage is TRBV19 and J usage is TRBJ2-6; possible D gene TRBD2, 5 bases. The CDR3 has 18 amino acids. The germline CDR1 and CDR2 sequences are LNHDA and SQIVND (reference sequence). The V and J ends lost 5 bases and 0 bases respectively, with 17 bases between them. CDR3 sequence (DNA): TGTGCCAGTAGTTCTCGGAGAGGGTCCATCTCTGGGGCCAACGTCCTGACTTTC. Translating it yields CASSSRRGSISGANVLTF.

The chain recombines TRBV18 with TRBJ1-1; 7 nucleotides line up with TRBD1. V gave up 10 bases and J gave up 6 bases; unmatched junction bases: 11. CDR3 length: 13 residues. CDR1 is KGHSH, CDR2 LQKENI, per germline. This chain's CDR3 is CATNGQASSEAFF. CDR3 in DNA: TGTGCCACAAATGGACAGGCCTCATCTGAAGCTTTCTTT.

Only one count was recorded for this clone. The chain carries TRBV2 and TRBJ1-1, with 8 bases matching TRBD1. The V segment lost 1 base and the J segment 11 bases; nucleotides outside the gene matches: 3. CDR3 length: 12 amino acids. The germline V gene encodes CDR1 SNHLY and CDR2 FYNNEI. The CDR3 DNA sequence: TGTGCCAGCAGTGAAGGAACAGGGGGGGCTTTCTTT. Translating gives CASSEGTGGAFF. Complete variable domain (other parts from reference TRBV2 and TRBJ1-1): EPEVTQTPSHQVTQMGQEVILRCVPISNHLYFYWYRQILGQKVEFLVSFYNNEISEKSEIFDDQFSVERPDGSNFTLKIRSTKLEDSAMYFCASSEGTGGAFFGQGTRLTVV.

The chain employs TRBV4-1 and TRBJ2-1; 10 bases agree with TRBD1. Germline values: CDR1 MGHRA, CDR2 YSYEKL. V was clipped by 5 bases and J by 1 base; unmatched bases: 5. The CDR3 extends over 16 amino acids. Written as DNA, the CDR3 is TGCGCCAGCAGCTTCCGGGACAGGGGATCCTACAATGAGCAGTTCTTC. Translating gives CASSFRDRGSYNEQFF.

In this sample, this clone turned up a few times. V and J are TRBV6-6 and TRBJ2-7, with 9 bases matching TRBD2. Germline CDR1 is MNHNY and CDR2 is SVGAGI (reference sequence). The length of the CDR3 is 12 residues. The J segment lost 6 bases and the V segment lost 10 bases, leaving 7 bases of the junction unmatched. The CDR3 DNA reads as TGTGCCAACGCGCGGGGGGGACGCGAGCAGTACGTC. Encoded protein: CANARGGREQYV.

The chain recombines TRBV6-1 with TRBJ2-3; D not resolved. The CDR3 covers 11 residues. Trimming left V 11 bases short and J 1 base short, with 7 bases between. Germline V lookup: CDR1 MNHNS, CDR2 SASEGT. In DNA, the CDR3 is TGTGCCGGCCTAGGCACAGATACGCAGTATTTT. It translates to CAGLGTDTQYF.

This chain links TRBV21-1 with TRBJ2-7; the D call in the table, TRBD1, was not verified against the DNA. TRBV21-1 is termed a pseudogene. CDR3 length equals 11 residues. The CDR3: CASRLTPQPYV. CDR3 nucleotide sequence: TGTGCCAGCAGGCTGACACCCCAACCGTACGTC.

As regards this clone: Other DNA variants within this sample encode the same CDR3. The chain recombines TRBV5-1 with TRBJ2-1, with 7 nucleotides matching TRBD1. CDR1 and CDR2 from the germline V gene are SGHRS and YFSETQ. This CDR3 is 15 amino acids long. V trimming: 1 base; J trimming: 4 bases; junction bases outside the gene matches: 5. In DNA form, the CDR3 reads TGCGCCAGCAGCTTGACAGGGGAGTCTTACAATGAGCAGTTCTTC. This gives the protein CASSLTGESYNEQFF. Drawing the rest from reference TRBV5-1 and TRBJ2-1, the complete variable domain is KAGVTQTPRYLIKTRGQQVTLSCSPISGHRSVSWYQQTPGQGLQFLFEYFSETQRNKGNFPGRFSGRQFSNSRSEMNVSTLELGDSALYLCASSLTGESYNEQFFGPGTRLTVL.

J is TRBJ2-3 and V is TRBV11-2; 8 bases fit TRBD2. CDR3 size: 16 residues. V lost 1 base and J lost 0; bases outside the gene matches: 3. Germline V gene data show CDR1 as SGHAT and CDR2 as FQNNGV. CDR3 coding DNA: TGTGCCAGCAGCTTAGTGCCTAGCGGGAGCACAGATACGCAGTATTTT. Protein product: CASSLVPSGSTDTQYF.

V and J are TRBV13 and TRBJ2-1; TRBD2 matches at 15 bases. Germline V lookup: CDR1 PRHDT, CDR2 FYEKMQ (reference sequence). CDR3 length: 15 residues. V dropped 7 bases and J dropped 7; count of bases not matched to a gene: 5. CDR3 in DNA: TGTGCCAGCAAACCGGGACTAGCGGGAGGAAATGAGCAGTTCTTC. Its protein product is CASKPGLAGGNEQFF.

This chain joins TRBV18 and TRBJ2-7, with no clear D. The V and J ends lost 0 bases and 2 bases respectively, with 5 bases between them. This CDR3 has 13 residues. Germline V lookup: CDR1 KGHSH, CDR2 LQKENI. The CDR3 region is CASSPPSTYEQYF. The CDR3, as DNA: TGTGCCAGCTCACCACCTAGCACCTACGAGCAGTACTTC.

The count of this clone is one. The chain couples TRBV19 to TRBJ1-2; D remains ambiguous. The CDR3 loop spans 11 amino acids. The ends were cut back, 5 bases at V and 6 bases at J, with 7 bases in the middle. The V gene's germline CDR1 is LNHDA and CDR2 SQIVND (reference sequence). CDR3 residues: CASSAGDGYTF. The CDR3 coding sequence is TGTGCCAGTAGTGCCGGGGATGGCTACACCTTC.

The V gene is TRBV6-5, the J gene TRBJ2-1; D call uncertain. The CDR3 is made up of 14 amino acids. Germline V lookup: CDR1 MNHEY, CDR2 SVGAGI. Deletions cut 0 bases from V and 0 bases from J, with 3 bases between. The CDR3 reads CASSYSSSYNEQFF. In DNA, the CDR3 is TGTGCCAGCAGTTACTCGAGCTCCTACAATGAGCAGTTCTTC.

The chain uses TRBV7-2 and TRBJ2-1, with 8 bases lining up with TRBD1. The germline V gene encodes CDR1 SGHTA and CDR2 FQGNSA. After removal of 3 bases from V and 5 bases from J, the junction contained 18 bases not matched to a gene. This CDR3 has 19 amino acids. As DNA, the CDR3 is TGTGCCAGCAGCTTGGGCAGGGGGCTCAGCAGCCCGCGGGACAATGAGCAGTTCTTC. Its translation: CASSLGRGLSSPRDNEQFF. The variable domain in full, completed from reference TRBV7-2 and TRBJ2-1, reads GAGVSQSPSNKVTEKGKDVELRCDPISGHTALYWYRQSLGQGLEFLIYFQGNSAPDKSGLPSDRFSAERTGGSVSTLTIQRTQQEDSAVYLCASSLGRGLSSPRDNEQFFGPGTRLTVL.

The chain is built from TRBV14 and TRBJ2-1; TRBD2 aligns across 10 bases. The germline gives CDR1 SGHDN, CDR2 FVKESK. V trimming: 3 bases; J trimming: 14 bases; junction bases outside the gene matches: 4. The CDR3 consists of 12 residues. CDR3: CASSHIGLAEFF. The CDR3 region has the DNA TGTGCCAGCAGCCATATAGGACTAGCGGAGTTCTTC. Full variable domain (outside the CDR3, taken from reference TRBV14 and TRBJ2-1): EAGVTQFPSHSVIEKGQTVTLRCDPISGHDNLYWYRRVMGKEIKFLLHFVKESKQDESGMPNNRFLAERTGGTYSTLKVQPAELEDSGVYFCASSHIGLAEFFGPGTRLTVL.

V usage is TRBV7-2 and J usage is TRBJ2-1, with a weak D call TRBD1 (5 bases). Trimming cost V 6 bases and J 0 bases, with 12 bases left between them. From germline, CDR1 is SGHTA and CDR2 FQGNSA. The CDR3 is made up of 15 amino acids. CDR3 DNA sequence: TGTGCCAGCAGATACAGCACAGGCTCCTACAATGAGCAGTTCTTC. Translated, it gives CASRYSTGSYNEQFF.

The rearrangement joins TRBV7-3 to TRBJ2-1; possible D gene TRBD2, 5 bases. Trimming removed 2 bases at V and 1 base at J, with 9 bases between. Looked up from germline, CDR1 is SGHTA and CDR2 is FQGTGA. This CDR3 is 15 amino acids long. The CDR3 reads CASSLLAASYNEQFF. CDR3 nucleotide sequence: TGTGCCAGCAGCTTACTAGCAGCATCCTACAATGAGCAGTTCTTC. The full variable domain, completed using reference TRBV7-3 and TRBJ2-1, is GAGVSQTPSNKVTEKGKYVELRCDPISGHTALYWYRQSLGQGPEFLIYFQGTGAADDSGLPNDRFFAVRPEGSVSTLKIQRTERGDSAVYLCASSLLAASYNEQFFGPGTRLTVL.

Written as DNA, the CDR3 is TGCAGCGTTCGAGACAGAACCTATGGCTACACCTTC. Protein: CSVRDRTYGYTF. The chain is built from TRBV29-1 and TRBJ1-2, with a weak D call TRBD1 (5 bases). V was cut by 5 bases and J by 4 bases, with 11 bases left in between. The CDR3 runs to 12 residues. Germline V gives CDR1 SQVTM, CDR2 ANQGSEA.

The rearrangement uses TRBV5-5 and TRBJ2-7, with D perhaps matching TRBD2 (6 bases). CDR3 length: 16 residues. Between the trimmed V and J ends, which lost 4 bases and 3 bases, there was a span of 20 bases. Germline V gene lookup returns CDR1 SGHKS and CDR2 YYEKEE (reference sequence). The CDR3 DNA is TGTGCCAGCAGCCTAACCCTGGCAGGGAGGATCTACGAGCAGTACGTC. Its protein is CASSLTLAGRIYEQYV.

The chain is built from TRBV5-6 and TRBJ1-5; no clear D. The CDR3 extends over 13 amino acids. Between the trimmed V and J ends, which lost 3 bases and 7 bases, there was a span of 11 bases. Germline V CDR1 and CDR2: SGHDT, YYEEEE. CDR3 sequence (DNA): TGTGCCAGCAGCTCGAGGACGGGGCAGCCCCAGCATTTT. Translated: CASSSRTGQPQHF.

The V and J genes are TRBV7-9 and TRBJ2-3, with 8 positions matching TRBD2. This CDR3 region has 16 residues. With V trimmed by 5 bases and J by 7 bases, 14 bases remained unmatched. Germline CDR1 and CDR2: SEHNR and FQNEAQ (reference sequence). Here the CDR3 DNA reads TGTGCCAGCAGCCGCCTTGGTCGGGGCGGGAGGTATACGCAGTATTTT. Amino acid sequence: CASSRLGRGGRYTQYF.

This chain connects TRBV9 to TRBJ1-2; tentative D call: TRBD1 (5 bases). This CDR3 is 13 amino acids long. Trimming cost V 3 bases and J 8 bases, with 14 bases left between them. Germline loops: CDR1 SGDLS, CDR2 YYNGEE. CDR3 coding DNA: TGTGCCAGCAGCGCCCAGGACATAGAGGGCTACACCTTC. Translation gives CASSAQDIEGYTF.

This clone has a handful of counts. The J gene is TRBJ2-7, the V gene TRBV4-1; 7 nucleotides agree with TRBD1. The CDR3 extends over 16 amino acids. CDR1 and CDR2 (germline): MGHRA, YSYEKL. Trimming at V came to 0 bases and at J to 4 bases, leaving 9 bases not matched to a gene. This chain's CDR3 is CASSQDNDRARYEQYV. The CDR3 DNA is TGCGCCAGCAGCCAAGATAATGACAGGGCAAGATACGAGCAGTACGTC.

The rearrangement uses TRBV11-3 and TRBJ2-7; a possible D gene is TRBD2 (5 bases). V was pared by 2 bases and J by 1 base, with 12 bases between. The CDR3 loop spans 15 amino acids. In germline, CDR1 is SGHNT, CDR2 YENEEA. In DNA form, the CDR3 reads TGTGCCAGCAGCTTAAGCTCAGCGGATTCCTACGAGCAGTACTTC. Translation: CASSLSSADSYEQYF.

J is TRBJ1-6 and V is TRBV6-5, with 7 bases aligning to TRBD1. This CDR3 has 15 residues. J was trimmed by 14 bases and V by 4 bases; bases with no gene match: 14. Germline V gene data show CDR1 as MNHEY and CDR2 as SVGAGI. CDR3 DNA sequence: TGTGCCAGCAGTTTATCCGGGACAGTTTCAAGGGCCCTCCACTTT. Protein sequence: CASSLSGTVSRALHF.

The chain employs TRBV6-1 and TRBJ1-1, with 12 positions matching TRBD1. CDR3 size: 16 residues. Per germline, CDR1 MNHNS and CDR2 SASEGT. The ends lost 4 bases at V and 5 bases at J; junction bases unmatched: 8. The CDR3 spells CASSAPGQGAHTEAFF. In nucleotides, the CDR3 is TGTGCCAGCAGTGCACCGGGACAGGGGGCACATACTGAAGCTTTCTTT.